This T cell receptor beta chain was documented in a study of blood T cell repertoires in COVID-19. Clones were read by immunoSEQ multiplex PCR, and TCRdb kept only the in-frame ones, dropping some. The table includes approximately 65,000 clones, 80% to 90% detected once. CDR3 length equals 16 residues. The germline CDR1 and CDR2 sequences are LNHDA and SQIVND (reference sequence). The trim removed 5 bases at V and 2 bases at J, leaving 9 bases unmatched. This clone was seen only once. Sequencing was done on a sample of peripheral blood. V gene TRBV19 combines with J gene TRBJ2-1; 7 nucleotides match TRBD1. The source of this sequence is a woman in her forties or fifties with active COVID-19. CDR3 sequence: CASSAPQGDTYNEQFF. DNA for the CDR3: TGTGCCAGTAGTGCCCCGCAGGGGGATACCTACAATGAGCAGTTCTTC.